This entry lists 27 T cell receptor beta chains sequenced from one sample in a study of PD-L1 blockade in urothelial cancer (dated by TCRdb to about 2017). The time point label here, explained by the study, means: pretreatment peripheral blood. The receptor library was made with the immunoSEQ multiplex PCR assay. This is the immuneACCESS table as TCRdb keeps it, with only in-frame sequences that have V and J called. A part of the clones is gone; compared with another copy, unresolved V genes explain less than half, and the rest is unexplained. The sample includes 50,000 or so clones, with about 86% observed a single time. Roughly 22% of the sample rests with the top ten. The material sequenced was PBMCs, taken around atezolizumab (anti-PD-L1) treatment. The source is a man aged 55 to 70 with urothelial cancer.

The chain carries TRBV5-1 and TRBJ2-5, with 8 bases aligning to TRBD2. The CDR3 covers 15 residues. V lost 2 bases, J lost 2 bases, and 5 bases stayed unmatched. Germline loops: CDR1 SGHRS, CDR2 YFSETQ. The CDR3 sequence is CASSFQAGGQETQYF. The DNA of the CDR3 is TGCGCCAGCAGCTTTCAGGCGGGGGGACAAGAGACCCAGTACTTC.

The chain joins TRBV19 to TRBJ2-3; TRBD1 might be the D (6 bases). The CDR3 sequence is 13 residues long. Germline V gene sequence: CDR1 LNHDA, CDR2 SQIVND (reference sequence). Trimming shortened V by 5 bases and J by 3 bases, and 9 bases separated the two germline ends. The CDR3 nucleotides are TGTGCCAGTAGTTGGACAGTGACAGATACGCAGTATTTT. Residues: CASSWTVTDTQYF.

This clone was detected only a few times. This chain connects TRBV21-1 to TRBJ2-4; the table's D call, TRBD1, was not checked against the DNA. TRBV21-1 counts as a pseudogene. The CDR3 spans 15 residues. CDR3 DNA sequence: TGTGCCAGCAGCAAGCAGGGATTAGCCAAAAACATTCAGTACTTC. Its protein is CASSKQGLAKNIQYF.

The CDR3 DNA sequence: TGTGCCAGCTCGGACAGGGGGCAGTCTAATGAAAAACTGTTTTTT. Translation: CASSDRGQSNEKLFF. The chain has TRBV19 and TRBJ1-4; 11 positions match TRBD1. Germline lookup yields CDR1 LNHDA and CDR2 SQIVND (reference sequence). Trimming cost V 9 bases and J 3 bases; bases outside gene matches: 6. CDR3 length: 15 residues.

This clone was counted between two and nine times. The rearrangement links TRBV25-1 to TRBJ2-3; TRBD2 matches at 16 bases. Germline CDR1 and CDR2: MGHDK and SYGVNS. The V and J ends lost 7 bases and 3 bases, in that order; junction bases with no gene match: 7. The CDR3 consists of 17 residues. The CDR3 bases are TGTGCCAGCACGGGACTAGCGGGAGGGTTGGCGACAGATACGCAGTATTTT. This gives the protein CASTGLAGGLATDTQYF.

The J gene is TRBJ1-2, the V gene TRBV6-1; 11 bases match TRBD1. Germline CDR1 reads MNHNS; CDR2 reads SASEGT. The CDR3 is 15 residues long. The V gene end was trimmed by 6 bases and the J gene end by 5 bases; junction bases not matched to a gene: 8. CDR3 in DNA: TGTGCCAGCAGCAGGGGCGGGACAGGGGGATATGGCTACACCTTC. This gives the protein CASSRGGTGGYGYTF.

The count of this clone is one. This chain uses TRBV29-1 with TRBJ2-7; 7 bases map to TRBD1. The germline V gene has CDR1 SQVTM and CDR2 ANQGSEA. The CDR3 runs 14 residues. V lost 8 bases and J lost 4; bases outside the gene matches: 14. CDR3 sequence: CSSRTTGSSYEQYF. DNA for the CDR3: TGCAGCTCCCGCACGACAGGGAGTAGTTACGAGCAGTACTTC.

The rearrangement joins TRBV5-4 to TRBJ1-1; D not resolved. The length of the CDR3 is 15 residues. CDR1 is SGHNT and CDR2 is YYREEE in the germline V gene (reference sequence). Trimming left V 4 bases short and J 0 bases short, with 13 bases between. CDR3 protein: CASSLPKTLNTEAFF. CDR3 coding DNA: TGTGCCAGCAGCCTCCCAAAGACTCTGAACACTGAAGCTTTCTTT.

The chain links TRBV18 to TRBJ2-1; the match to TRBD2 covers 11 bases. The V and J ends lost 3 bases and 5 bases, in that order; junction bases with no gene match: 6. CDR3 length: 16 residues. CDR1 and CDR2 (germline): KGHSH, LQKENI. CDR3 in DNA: TGTGCCAGCTCACCGGTTTTAGCGGGGGGGAACAATGAGCAGTTCTTC. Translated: CASSPVLAGGNNEQFF.

Here the CDR3 DNA reads TGTGCCACCAGCCCTTCCCCGGGACAGGGGGCTGGCTACACCTTC. Translated, it gives CATSPSPGQGAGYTF. The rearrangement links TRBV15 to TRBJ1-2; 12 bases align to TRBD1. This CDR3 is built from 15 residues. Germline CDR1 reads LNHNV; CDR2 reads YYDKDF (reference sequence). Trimming took 5 bases from V and 7 from J; bases not matched to a gene: 8.

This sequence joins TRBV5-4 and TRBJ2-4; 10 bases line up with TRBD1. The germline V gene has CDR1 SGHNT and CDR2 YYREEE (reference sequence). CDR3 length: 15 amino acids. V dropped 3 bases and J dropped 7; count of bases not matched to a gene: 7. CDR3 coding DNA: TGTGCCAGCAGCTCCTCGGGACAGGGGATGAACATTCAGTACTTC. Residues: CASSSSGQGMNIQYF.

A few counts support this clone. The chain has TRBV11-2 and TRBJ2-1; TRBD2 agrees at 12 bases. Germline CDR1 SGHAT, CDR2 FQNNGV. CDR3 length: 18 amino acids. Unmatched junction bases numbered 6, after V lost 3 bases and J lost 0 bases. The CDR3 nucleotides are TGTGCCAGCAGCTTCCGACTAGCGGGAGTTCACTCCTACAATGAGCAGTTCTTC. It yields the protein CASSFRLAGVHSYNEQFF.

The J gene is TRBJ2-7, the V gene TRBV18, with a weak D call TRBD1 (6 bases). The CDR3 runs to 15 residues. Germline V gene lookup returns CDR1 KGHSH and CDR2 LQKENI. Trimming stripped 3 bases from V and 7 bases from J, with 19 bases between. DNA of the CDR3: TGTGCCAGCTCACCTTTCACAGGGTTCACAAGAGAGCAGTACTTC. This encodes CASSPFTGFTREQYF.

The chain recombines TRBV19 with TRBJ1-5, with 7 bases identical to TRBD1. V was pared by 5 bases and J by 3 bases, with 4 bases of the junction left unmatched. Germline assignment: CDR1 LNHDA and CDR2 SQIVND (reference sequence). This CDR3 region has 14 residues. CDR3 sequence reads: CASSSDRINQPQHF. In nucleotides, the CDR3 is TGTGCCAGTAGTTCGGACAGGATCAATCAGCCCCAGCATTTT. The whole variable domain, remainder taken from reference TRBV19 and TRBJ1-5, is DGGITQSPKYLFRKEGQNVTLSCEQNLNHDAMYWYRQDPGQGLRLIYYSQIVNDFQKGDIAEGYSVSREKKESFPLTVTSAQKNPTAFYLCASSSDRINQPQHFGDGTRLSIL.

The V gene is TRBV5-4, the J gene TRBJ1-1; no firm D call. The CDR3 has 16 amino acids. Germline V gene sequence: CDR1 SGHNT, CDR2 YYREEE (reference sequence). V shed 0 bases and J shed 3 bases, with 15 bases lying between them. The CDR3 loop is CASSLARLGLDTEAFF. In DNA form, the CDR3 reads TGTGCCAGCAGCTTGGCGCGACTTGGCCTTGACACTGAAGCTTTCTTT.

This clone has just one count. CDR3 nucleotide sequence: TGTGCCAGCTCACAATCCCAGGACACTGAAGCTTTCTTT. The encoded protein is CASSQSQDTEAFF. This chain uses TRBV18 with TRBJ1-1; D uncertain. The ends were cut back, 4 bases at V and 3 bases at J, with 9 bases in the middle. The CDR3 extends over 13 amino acids. The germline CDR1 and CDR2 sequences are KGHSH and LQKENI.

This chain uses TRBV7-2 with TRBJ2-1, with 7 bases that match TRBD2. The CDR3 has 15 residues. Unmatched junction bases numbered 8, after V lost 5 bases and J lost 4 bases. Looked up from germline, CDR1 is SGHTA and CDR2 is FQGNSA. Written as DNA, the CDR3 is TGTGCCAGCAGCCAACAAGCGGGGCCTTACAATGAGCAGTTCTTC. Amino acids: CASSQQAGPYNEQFF.

This CDR3 is CASGLETGTGAFQPQHF. CDR3 nucleotides: TGTGCTAGTGGTTTGGAAACCGGGACAGGGGCCTTTCAGCCCCAGCATTTT. The gene calls are TRBV12-5 and TRBJ1-5; 10 positions agree with TRBD1. In germline, CDR1 is LGHNT, CDR2 FRNRAP. CDR3 length equals 17 residues. V lost 1 base to trimming and J lost 6 bases; unmatched junction nucleotides: 9.

The CDR3 coding sequence is TGTGCCAGCAGCTCAGGGGCTCGGAACACTGAAGCTTTCTTT. Translated: CASSSGARNTEAFF. This rearrangement joins TRBV7-2 to TRBJ1-1; possible D gene TRBD1, 6 bases. The germline CDR1 and CDR2 sequences are SGHTA and FQGNSA. V was cut by 4 bases and J by 1 base, with 10 bases left in between. The CDR3 runs to 14 residues.

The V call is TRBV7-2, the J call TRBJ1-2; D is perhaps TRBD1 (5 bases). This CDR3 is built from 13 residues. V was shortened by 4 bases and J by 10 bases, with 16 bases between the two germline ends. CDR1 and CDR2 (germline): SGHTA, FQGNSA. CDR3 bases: TGTGCCAGCAGCTACGATTTTGGACAACCCTACACCTTC. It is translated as CASSYDFGQPYTF.

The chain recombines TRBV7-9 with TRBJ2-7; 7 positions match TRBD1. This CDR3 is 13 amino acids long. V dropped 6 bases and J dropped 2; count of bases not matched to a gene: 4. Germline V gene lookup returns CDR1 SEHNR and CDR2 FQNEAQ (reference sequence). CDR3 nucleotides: TGTGCCAGCAGAGGGGGCGCCGCCTACGAGCAGTACTTC. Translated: CASRGGAAYEQYF.

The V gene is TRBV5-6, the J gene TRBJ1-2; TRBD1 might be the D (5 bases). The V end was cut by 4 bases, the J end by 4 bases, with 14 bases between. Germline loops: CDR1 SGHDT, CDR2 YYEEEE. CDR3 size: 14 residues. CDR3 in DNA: TGTGCCAGCAGCGGGACGGGAGAAGGCTATGGCTACACCTTC. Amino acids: CASSGTGEGYGYTF.

The CDR3 bases are TGCAGCGTGCCGGGGGCAACTAATGAAAAACTGTTTTTT. It encodes CSVPGATNEKLFF. The chain is built from TRBV29-1 and TRBJ1-4; tentatively, D is TRBD1 (5 bases). The V gene's germline CDR1 is SQVTM and CDR2 ANQGSEA. This CDR3 region has 13 residues. Trimming left V 6 bases short and J 0 bases short, with 8 bases between.

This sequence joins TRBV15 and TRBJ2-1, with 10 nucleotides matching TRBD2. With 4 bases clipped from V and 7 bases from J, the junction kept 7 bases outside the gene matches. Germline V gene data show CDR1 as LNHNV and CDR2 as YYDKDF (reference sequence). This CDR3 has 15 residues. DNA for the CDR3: TGTGCCACCAGCATCACTAGCGGGATTGGGAATGAGCAGTTCTTC. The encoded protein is CATSITSGIGNEQFF.

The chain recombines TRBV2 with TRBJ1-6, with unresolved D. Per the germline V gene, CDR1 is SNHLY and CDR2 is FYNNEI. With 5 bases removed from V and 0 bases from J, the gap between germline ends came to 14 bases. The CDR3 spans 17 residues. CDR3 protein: CASSPNAWSSYNSPLHF. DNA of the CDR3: TGTGCCAGCAGTCCGAACGCCTGGAGCTCCTATAATTCACCCCTCCACTTT.

The CDR3 spells CASSPRDSTPDTQYF. For the CDR3, the DNA is TGTGCCAGCTCACCACGGGACAGCACCCCAGATACGCAGTATTTT. The chain links TRBV18 to TRBJ2-3; 7 bases map to TRBD1. The CDR3 sequence is 15 residues long. CDR1 and CDR2 from the germline V gene are KGHSH and LQKENI. The J segment lost 4 bases and the V segment lost 1 base, leaving 5 bases of the junction unmatched.

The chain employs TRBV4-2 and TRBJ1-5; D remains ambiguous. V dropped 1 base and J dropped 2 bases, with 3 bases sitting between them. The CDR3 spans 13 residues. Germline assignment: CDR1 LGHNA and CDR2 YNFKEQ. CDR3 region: CASSQAGNQPQHF. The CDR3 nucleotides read TGTGCCAGCAGCCAAGCCGGCAATCAGCCCCAGCATTTT.